A single sample gave rise to the 27 T cell receptor beta chains below, sequenced in a study of T cells in Graves' hyperthyroidism and ophthalmopathy. Amplification targeted TCR beta CDR3 regions from RNA transcripts. Primed by the HTBI set, a first-round RT-PCR was run on the TCR CDR3. In TCRdb, the multiplex PCR reads were re-called with MiXCR into one record per CDR3 protein. The sample has roughly 180,000 distinct CDR3 sequences; over 7.5% are singletons. The sequenced material came from blood. The source is a woman younger than 35 with Graves' hyperthyroidism that later progressed to Graves' ophthalmopathy.

At least ten counts were recorded for this clonotype. The chain recombines TRBV12-5 with TRBJ1-1; D unresolved. CDR1 LGHNT and CDR2 FRNRAP come from the germline V gene. The V end lost 7 bases, the J end lost 4 bases, and 13 bases lay between the germline ends. The CDR3 is 13 amino acids. The CDR3 loop is CASANTAATEAFF. CDR3 nucleotides: TGTGCTAGTGCCAATACTGCCGCCACTGAAGCTTTCTTT.

This clonotype was picked up many times. The chain carries TRBV7-2 and TRBJ2-7; perhaps D is TRBD1 or TRBD2 (6 bases each). Germline V CDR1 and CDR2: SGHTA, FQGNSA. There are 14 residues in the CDR3. The V end was cut by 1 base, the J end by 2 bases, with 9 bases between. The CDR3 sequence: CASSLGGATYEQYF. The CDR3 DNA follows: TGTGCCAGCAGCTTAGGGGGGGCTACCTACGAGCAGTACTTC.

This clonotype was observed many times. The rearrangement links TRBV2 to TRBJ1-1; D remains unclear. CDR1 and CDR2 from the germline V gene are SNHLY and FYNNEI. This CDR3 region has 14 residues. Deletions cut 6 bases from V and 1 base from J, with 12 bases between. In DNA form, the CDR3 reads TGTGCCAGCAGCGTTAGACCGAAGAACACTGAAGCTTTCTTT. Its protein is CASSVRPKNTEAFF.

This clonotype was counted ten times or more. The rearrangement joins TRBV12-5 to TRBJ2-2; 7 bases agree with TRBD2. Germline V gives CDR1 LGHNT, CDR2 FRNRAP. V was clipped by 0 bases and J by 6 bases; unmatched bases: 7. The CDR3 runs 16 residues. In DNA, the CDR3 is TGTGCTAGTGGTTTGGTACTGGGGGGGATTGCCGGGGAGCTGTTTTTT. It encodes CASGLVLGGIAGELFF.

This clonotype was seen ten or more times. The chain employs TRBV6-1 and TRBJ1-2, with no clear D. The V end was cut by 5 bases, the J end by 0 bases, with 1 base between. Per the germline V gene, CDR1 is MNHNS and CDR2 is SASEGT. The CDR3 spans 11 residues. The CDR3 loop reads CASSSNYGYTF. In DNA, the CDR3 is TGTGCCAGCAGTTCTAACTATGGCTACACCTTC.

This clonotype counts as medium-sized (0.01 to 0.1%). The genes are TRBV7-2 and TRBJ2-7, with 8 nucleotides matching TRBD1. CDR1 SGHTA and CDR2 FQGNSA come from the germline V gene. J was trimmed by 2 bases and V by 5 bases; bases with no gene match: 5. CDR3 length: 14 residues. CDR3 region: CASSPPGQAYEQYF. The CDR3 region has the DNA TGTGCCAGCAGCCCGCCGGGACAGGCCTACGAGCAGTACTTC.

Details on this clonotype: An end of the junction does not agree with germline; a read error may underlie this. The rearrangement uses TRBV20-1 and TRBJ1-6, with 12 nucleotides matching TRBD1. CDR1 is DFQATT and CDR2 is SNEGSKA in the germline V gene (reference sequence). CDR3 length: 16 residues. The CDR3 nucleotides are TGCAGTACTAGAGATGGGACAGGGGGCATTAATTCACCCCTCCACTTT. This translates into CSTRDGTGGINSPLHF.

This clonotype occurred many times. This rearrangement joins TRBV11-3 to TRBJ2-1; D unclear. This CDR3 has 13 amino acids. Germline V gives CDR1 SGHNT, CDR2 YENEEA. Trimming removed 3 bases at V and 3 bases at J, with 6 bases between. For the CDR3, the DNA is TGTGCCAGCAGCTTCCGATACTACAATGAGCAGTTCTTC. Translated: CASSFRYYNEQFF.

The table lists this clonotype with many counts. The rearrangement links TRBV27 to TRBJ2-2, with TRBD2 as a possible D gene (5 bases). Deletions cut 3 bases from V and 1 base from J, with 12 bases between. The CDR3 runs 16 residues. The germline gives CDR1 MNHEY, CDR2 SMNVEV (reference sequence). CDR3 protein: CASSFVQRQNTGELFF. CDR3 DNA: TGTGCCAGCAGTTTTGTCCAGCGGCAGAACACCGGGGAGCTGTTTTTT.

This clonotype was seen a few times. V and J are TRBV3-1 and TRBJ2-5; D tentatively fits TRBD1 or TRBD2 (5 bases each). V was pared by 1 base and J by 1 base, with 16 bases between. Germline V CDR1 and CDR2: LGHDT, YNNKEL (reference sequence). This CDR3 region has 17 residues. The CDR3: CASSQVGGRGSQETQYF. Written as DNA, the CDR3 is TGTGCCAGCAGCCAAGTCGGTGGTCGGGGCAGCCAAGAGACCCAGTACTTC.

The chain joins TRBV19 to TRBJ2-7; 8 bases line up with TRBD2. The CDR3 consists of 15 residues. Germline values: CDR1 LNHDA, CDR2 SQIVND (reference sequence). The ends lost 1 base at V and 0 bases at J; junction bases unmatched: 2. The chain's CDR3 is CASSIGGLDSYEQYF. The DNA for the CDR3 is TGTGCCAGTAGTATAGGGGGACTAGACTCCTACGAGCAGTACTTC.

The table lists this clonotype with a few counts. A much larger clone differs by one base, so this may be a read error. The chain recombines TRBV9 with TRBJ1-1; D might be TRBD1 (5 bases). Germline CDR1 and CDR2: SGDLS and YYNGEE. CDR3 size: 15 residues. The CDR3 loop reads CASSVAPQGVTEASF. The CDR3 DNA sequence: TGTGCCAGCAGCGTCGCCCCCCAGGGCGTCACTGAAGCTTCCTTT.

In this sample, this clonotype turned up many times. The J gene is TRBJ2-3, the V gene TRBV20-1, with 12 bases lining up with TRBD2. J was trimmed by 0 bases and V by 2 bases; bases with no gene match: 6. The germline CDR1 and CDR2 sequences are DFQATT and SNEGSKA (reference sequence). CDR3 length equals 17 residues. The CDR3 is CSARPGLAGGSTDTQYF. In DNA form, the CDR3 reads TGCAGTGCTAGACCCGGGCTAGCGGGAGGGAGCACAGATACGCAGTATTTT.

This clonotype has only a few counts. The chain employs TRBV5-6 and TRBJ2-1; D may be TRBD1 or TRBD2 (5 bases each). The CDR3 is made up of 14 amino acids. From germline, CDR1 is SGHDT and CDR2 YYEEEE. Between the trimmed V and J ends, which lost 2 bases and 8 bases, there was a span of 14 bases. Written as DNA, the CDR3 is TGTGCCAGCAGCTTTTGGAACAGGCGGGATGAGCAGTTCTTC. It encodes CASSFWNRRDEQFF.

This clonotype has a handful of counts. This chain uses TRBV6-1 with TRBJ1-2; no firm D call. Trimming stripped 5 bases from V and 2 bases from J, with 9 bases between. There are 13 residues in the CDR3. From germline, CDR1 is MNHNS and CDR2 SASEGT. The CDR3 is CASSSLGNYGYTF. The CDR3 DNA is TGTGCCAGCAGTTCCCTGGGGAACTATGGCTACACCTTC.

Many counts were recorded for this clonotype. The genes are TRBV2 and TRBJ2-3; 7 bases line up with TRBD1. Germline CDR1 is SNHLY and CDR2 is FYNNEI. This CDR3 has 14 amino acids. Unmatched junction bases numbered 4, after V lost 1 base and J lost 6 bases. CDR3 in amino acids: CASSEDRGYDTQYF. The CDR3 region has the DNA TGTGCCAGCAGTGAAGACAGGGGTTATGATACGCAGTATTTT.

This clonotype was seen ten or more times. The chain joins TRBV5-1 to TRBJ2-7; possibly TRBD1 for D (6 bases). Between the trimmed V and J ends, which lost 4 bases and 3 bases, there was a span of 20 bases. From germline, CDR1 is SGHRS and CDR2 YFSETQ. The length of the CDR3 is 16 residues. CDR3 in amino acids: CASSPAGGQWNYEQYF. DNA of the CDR3: TGCGCCAGCAGCCCGGCTGGTGGACAGTGGAACTACGAGCAGTACTTC.

This clonotype was found many times. The chain is built from TRBV7-9 and TRBJ2-5, with 9 bases lining up with TRBD2. This CDR3 is 15 amino acids long. With V trimmed by 6 bases and J by 4 bases, 9 bases remained unmatched. Germline V lookup: CDR1 SEHNR, CDR2 FQNEAQ (reference sequence). CDR3 nucleotide sequence: TGTGCCAGCAGACCAAGCGGCGGGAGGGCAGAGACCCAGTACTTC. Translation gives CASRPSGGRAETQYF.

Ten or more counts support this clonotype. The rearrangement joins TRBV12-3 or TRBV12-4 to TRBJ2-3, with no clear D. Deletions cut 2 bases from V and 4 bases from J, with 7 bases between. The CDR3 totals 13 residues. CDR3 in amino acids: CASSLIVSDTQYF. CDR3 nucleotides: TGTGCCAGCAGTTTAATCGTTTCAGATACGCAGTATTTT.

This chain joins TRBV12-3 or TRBV12-4 and TRBJ2-7; possible D gene TRBD2, 5 bases. This CDR3 comprises 13 residues. The V end lost 4 bases, the J end lost 3 bases, and 10 bases lay between the germline ends. Here the CDR3 reads CASSWSAGYEQYV. Written as DNA, the CDR3 is TGTGCCAGCAGTTGGAGCGCGGGCTACGAGCAGTACGTC.

This clonotype was seen repeatedly, ten times or more. This chain links TRBV10-3 with TRBJ2-7; tentative D call: TRBD1 (5 bases). This CDR3 is 14 amino acids long. Germline CDR1 and CDR2: ENHRY and SYGVKD. Trimming left V 8 bases short and J 2 bases short, with 16 bases between. The CDR3 bases are TGTGCCATCTGCGAATTTACAGGCGCCTACGAGCAGTACTTC. This encodes CAICEFTGAYEQYF.

This clonotype was counted many times. J is TRBJ1-1 and V is TRBV12-3 or TRBV12-4; perhaps TRBD1 as D (5 bases). Trimming took 6 bases from V and 0 from J, leaving 11 bases between them. This CDR3 has 14 residues. CDR3 loop: CASRSMGVNTEAFF. The DNA for the CDR3 is TGTGCCAGCAGGTCCATGGGGGTGAACACTGAAGCTTTCTTT.

There are a few counts of this clonotype. V and J are TRBV12-3 or TRBV12-4 and TRBJ2-5; 8 positions agree with TRBD1. V shed 6 bases and J 8 bases; nucleotides not matched to a gene: 14. The CDR3 runs 15 residues. The CDR3 DNA is TGTGCCAGCAGCCCTACAGGGGGACAAGGGGACACCCAGTACTTC. Translation: CASSPTGGQGDTQYF.

The genes are TRBV12-3 or TRBV12-4 and TRBJ2-7; D is undetermined. The CDR3 contains 12 residues. Trimming left V 2 bases short and J 6 bases short, with 8 bases between. In DNA form, the CDR3 reads TGTGCCAGCAGTTTATTCGATGGCGAGCAGTACTTC. Translation: CASSLFDGEQYF.

This clonotype was seen repeatedly, ten times or more. The chain employs TRBV13 and TRBJ2-7; TRBD2 is a possible D gene (6 bases). Germline loops: CDR1 PRHDT, CDR2 FYEKMQ (reference sequence). Trimming shortened V by 3 bases and J by 2 bases, and 11 bases separated the two germline ends. The CDR3 consists of 14 residues. The DNA for the CDR3 is TGTGCCAGCAGCTTGGGGACTCAAGCCTACGAGCAGTACTTC. Protein product: CASSLGTQAYEQYF.

This clonotype has more than one count but fewer than ten. The rearrangement joins TRBV6-1 to TRBJ1-5, with D unclear. The CDR3 consists of 14 residues. Germline loops: CDR1 MNHNS, CDR2 SASEGT. V lost 7 bases, J lost 0 bases, and 10 bases lay in between. Written as DNA, the CDR3 is TGTGCCAGCAAAGGGATTAATAGCAATCAGCCCCAGCATTTT. Amino acid sequence: CASKGINSNQPQHF.

This clonotype showed up just a few times. This could be a read error, since a much larger clone is one nucleotide away. The chain is built from TRBV6-1 and TRBJ1-2; maybe TRBD1 (5 bases). With 6 bases removed from V and 4 bases from J, the gap between germline ends came to 12 bases. The germline CDR1 and CDR2 sequences are MNHNS and SASEGT. This CDR3 has 13 residues. CDR3 protein: CASSRDGSYGYTF. DNA of the CDR3: TGTGCCAGCAGCCGGGACGGAAGCTATGGCTACACCTTC.